A single sample is the source of the 5 T cell receptor beta chains below, sequenced in a study of shared clonotypes between healthy human individuals (dated by TCRdb to the early 2020s). Preparation of the library involved the immunoSEQ multiplex PCR assay. This is the immuneACCESS table as TCRdb keeps it, with only in-frame sequences that have V and J called. A part of the clones is gone; compared with another copy, unresolved V genes explain less than half, and the rest is unexplained. The sample yields about 2 million clones; 85% to 95% were counted once. The ten biggest clones cover 0.1% to 0.15% of the sample. Sequenced: naive CD4+ T cells sorted from blood. The cell subset or site label here, explained by the study, means: CD45RA+ positively selected. These receptor sequences come from a man between 18 and 29 years old in good health.

The rearrangement uses TRBV28 and TRBJ1-4, with TRBD1 identical over 7 bases. Looked up from germline, CDR1 is MDHEN and CDR2 is SYDVKM. With 4 bases clipped from V and 5 bases from J, the junction kept 7 bases outside the gene matches. The CDR3 runs to 15 residues. The chain's CDR3 is CASSWGGQPNEKLFF. DNA of the CDR3: TGTGCCAGCAGTTGGGGGGGACAGCCAAATGAAAAACTGTTTTTT.

The V gene is TRBV6-6, the J gene TRBJ1-2, with D possibly TRBD1 on 6 matching bases. Germline-derived CDR1 and CDR2 are MNHNY and SVGAGI (reference sequence). Trimming shortened V by 6 bases and J by 7 bases, and 18 bases separated the two germline ends. This CDR3 contains 14 residues. The CDR3 DNA follows: TGTGCCAGCAGGGGGGCGGCAGGGCTAGGTGGCTACACCTTC. The encoded protein is CASRGAAGLGGYTF.

The V gene is TRBV6-5, the J gene TRBJ1-2, with D possibly TRBD1 on 6 matching bases. The ends were cut back, 5 bases at V and 7 bases at J, with 14 bases in the middle. The CDR3 has 13 amino acids. Germline lookup yields CDR1 MNHEY and CDR2 SVGAGI. The CDR3, as DNA: TGTGCCAGCAGTCCGAGAGACAGGTCTGGCTACACCTTC. Translation gives CASSPRDRSGYTF.

This chain connects TRBV30 to TRBJ1-1, with D perhaps TRBD1 (5 bases). V was cut by 5 bases and J by 7 bases, with 11 bases left in between. In germline, CDR1 is GTSNPN, CDR2 SVGIG (reference sequence). The CDR3 runs 11 residues. The CDR3 region has the DNA TGTGCCTGGTCACAAAGGGGTGAAGCTTTCTTT. This gives the protein CAWSQRGEAFF.

CDR3 protein: CASSKGASGVGETQYF. In DNA form, the CDR3 reads TGCGCCAGCAGCAAGGGGGCTAGCGGGGTAGGAGAGACCCAGTACTTC. The chain links TRBV5-1 to TRBJ2-5; 9 bases map to TRBD2. J lost 4 bases, V lost 4 bases, and 11 bases had no gene match. Germline V lookup: CDR1 SGHRS, CDR2 YFSETQ. The CDR3 is 16 residues long. The whole variable domain, remainder taken from reference TRBV5-1 and TRBJ2-5, is KAGVTQTPRYLIKTRGQQVTLSCSPISGHRSVSWYQQTPGQGLQFLFEYFSETQRNKGNFPGRFSGRQFSNSRSEMNVSTLELGDSALYLCASSKGASGVGETQYFGPGTRLLVL.